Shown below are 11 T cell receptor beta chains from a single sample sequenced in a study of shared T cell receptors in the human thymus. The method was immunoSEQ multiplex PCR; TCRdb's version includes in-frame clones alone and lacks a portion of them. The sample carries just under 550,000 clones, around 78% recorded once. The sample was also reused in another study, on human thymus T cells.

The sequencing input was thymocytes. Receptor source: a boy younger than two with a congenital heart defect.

For the CDR3, the DNA is TGTGCCAGCAGCCAAGATCGGGAAAAGGCTAATGAAAAACTGTTTTTT. It translates to CASSQDREKANEKLFF. The V gene is TRBV4-2, the J gene TRBJ1-4, with no clear D. V lost 0 bases, J lost 3 bases, and 11 bases lay in between. Germline lookup yields CDR1 LGHNA and CDR2 YNFKEQ. The CDR3 sequence is 16 residues long.

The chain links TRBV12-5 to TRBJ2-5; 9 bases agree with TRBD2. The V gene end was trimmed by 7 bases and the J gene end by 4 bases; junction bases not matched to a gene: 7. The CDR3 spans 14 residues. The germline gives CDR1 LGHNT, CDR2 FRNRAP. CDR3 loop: CASATREGRETQYF. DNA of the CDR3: TGTGCTAGTGCCACGCGGGAGGGGAGAGAGACCCAGTACTTC.

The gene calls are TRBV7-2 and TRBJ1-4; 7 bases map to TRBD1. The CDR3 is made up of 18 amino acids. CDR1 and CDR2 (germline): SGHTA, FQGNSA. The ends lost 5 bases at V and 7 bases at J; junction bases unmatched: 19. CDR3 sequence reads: CASSHAGTARTGGEKLFF. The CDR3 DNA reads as TGTGCCAGCAGCCATGCCGGGACAGCCCGGACCGGAGGTGAAAAACTGTTTTTT.

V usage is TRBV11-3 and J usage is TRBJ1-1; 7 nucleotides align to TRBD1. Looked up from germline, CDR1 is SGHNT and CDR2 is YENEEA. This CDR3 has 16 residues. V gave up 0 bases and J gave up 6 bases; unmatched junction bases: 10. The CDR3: CASSLDRRGRVPEAFF. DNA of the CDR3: TGTGCCAGCAGCTTAGATAGGAGGGGGCGAGTTCCTGAAGCTTTCTTT. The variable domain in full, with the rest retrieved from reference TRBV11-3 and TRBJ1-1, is EAGVVQSPRYKIIEKKQPVAFWCNPISGHNTLYWYLQNLGQGPELLIRYENEEAVDDSQLPKDRFSAERLKGVDSTLKIQPAELGDSAVYLCASSLDRRGRVPEAFFGQGTRLTVV.

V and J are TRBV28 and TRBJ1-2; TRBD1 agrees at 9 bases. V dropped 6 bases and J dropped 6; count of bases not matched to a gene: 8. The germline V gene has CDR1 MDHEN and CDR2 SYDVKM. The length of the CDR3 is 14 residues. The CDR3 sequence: CASRGQGRGNGYTF. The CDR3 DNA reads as TGTGCCAGCAGGGGACAGGGCAGGGGAAATGGCTACACCTTC.

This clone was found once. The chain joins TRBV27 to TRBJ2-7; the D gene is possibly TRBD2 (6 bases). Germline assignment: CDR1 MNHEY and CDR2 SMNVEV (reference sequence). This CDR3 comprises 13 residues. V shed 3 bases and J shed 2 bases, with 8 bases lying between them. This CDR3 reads CASSFRGTYEQYF. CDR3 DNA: TGTGCCAGCAGTTTTCGGGGGACCTACGAGCAGTACTTC.

The CDR3 reads CASSQDRSGSPYEQYF. The CDR3 coding sequence is TGCGCCAGCAGCCAAGATCGGAGCGGGAGCCCCTACGAGCAGTACTTC. J is TRBJ2-7 and V is TRBV4-1; 8 bases agree with TRBD2. CDR1 is MGHRA, CDR2 YSYEKL, per germline. The CDR3 has 16 amino acids. V lost 0 bases and J lost 2; bases outside the gene matches: 6.

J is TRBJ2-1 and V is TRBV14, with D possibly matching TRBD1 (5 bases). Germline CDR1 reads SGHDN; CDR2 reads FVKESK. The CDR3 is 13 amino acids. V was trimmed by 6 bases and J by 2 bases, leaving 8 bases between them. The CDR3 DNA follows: TGTGCCAGCAGGCAGGGTCCCTACAATGAGCAGTTCTTC. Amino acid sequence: CASRQGPYNEQFF.

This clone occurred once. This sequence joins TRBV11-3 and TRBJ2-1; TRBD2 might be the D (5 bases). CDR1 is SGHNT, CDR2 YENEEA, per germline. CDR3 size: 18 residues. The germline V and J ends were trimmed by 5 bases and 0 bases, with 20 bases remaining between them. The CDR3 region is CASSPPHSDSSSYNEQFF. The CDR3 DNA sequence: TGTGCCAGCAGCCCCCCCCATAGCGACTCGAGCTCCTACAATGAGCAGTTCTTC.

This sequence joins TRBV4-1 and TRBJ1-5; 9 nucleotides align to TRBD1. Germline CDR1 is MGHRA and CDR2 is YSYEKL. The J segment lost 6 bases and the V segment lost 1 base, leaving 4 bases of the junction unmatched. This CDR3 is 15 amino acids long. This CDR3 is CASSQGQGVSQPQHF. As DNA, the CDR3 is TGCGCCAGCAGCCAAGGACAGGGGGTGAGTCAGCCCCAGCATTTT.

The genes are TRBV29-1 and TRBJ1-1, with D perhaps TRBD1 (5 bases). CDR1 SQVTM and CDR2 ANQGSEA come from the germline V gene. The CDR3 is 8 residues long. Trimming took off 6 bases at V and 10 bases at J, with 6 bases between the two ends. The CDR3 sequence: CSVQGAFF. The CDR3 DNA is TGCAGCGTCCAGGGAGCTTTCTTT.